The following is a TCR beta chain sequence with its context. Its antigen is not known. This sample is drawn from a study of cytomegalovirus exposure and HLA in healthy donors. Overall study results and limits: Previously analyzed data showed that most TCR beta V segments were productive at a frequency of about 87% or about 30%. Likely technical artifact: a cluster of highly shared sequence variants.

In germline, CDR1 is SEHNR, CDR2 FQNEAQ (reference sequence). Trimming took off 1 base at V and 0 bases at J, with 6 bases between the two ends. The length of the CDR3 is 14 residues. With 60 Vbeta and 13 Jbeta primers, the PCR was carried out. Data came from immunoSEQ multiplex PCR; TCRdb stores just in-frame clones and leaves some out. Its listing shows about 72,000 clones. The specimen sequenced was PBMCs. The source is a woman aged 40-49 years in good health and CMV-seropositive. The chain is built from TRBV7-9 and TRBJ1-1; D ambiguous. This CDR3 is CASSLGGLNTEAFF. CDR3 DNA: TGTGCCAGCAGCTTAGGAGGATTGAACACTGAAGCTTTCTTT.